Below are 32 T cell receptor beta chains sequenced from a single sample in a study of cytomegalovirus exposure and HLA in healthy donors. Both 60 Vbeta primers and 13 Jbeta primers went into the PCR. Produced via immunoSEQ multiplex PCR; TCRdb's table is partial and in-frame only. The table includes 100,000 to 150,000 clones, about 74% detected once. Sequenced material: PBMCs. The receptor source for this set is a woman in her forties or fifties in good health and CMV-seropositive.

V is TRBV2 and J is TRBJ1-4; 7 nucleotides match TRBD1. The germline V gene encodes CDR1 SNHLY and CDR2 FYNNEI. This CDR3 is 14 amino acids long. V was clipped by 6 bases and J by 7 bases; unmatched bases: 8. In DNA, the CDR3 is TGTGCCAGCAGGGAACAGGGGCCGACTGAAAAACTGTTTTTT. It codes for CASREQGPTEKLFF. Combining the CDR3 with reference TRBV2 and TRBJ1-4 gives the whole variable domain EPEVTQTPSHQVTQMGQEVILRCVPISNHLYFYWYRQILGQKVEFLVSFYNNEISEKSEIFDDQFSVERPDGSNFTLKIRSTKLEDSAMYFCASREQGPTEKLFFGSGTQLSVL.

In DNA form, the CDR3 reads TGCAGCGTTGTTGGCCAGGGTTTTCACAATGAGCAGTTCTTC. Translation: CSVVGQGFHNEQFF. The gene calls are TRBV29-1 and TRBJ2-1, with D possibly being TRBD1 (5 bases). Germline CDR1 SQVTM, CDR2 ANQGSEA. Trimming left V 4 bases short and J 5 bases short, with 15 bases between. The CDR3 contains 14 residues.

This clone turned up a few times. This CDR3 is CSVVAGGLKGEQFF. CDR3 DNA: TGCAGCGTTGTCGCGGGGGGGCTAAAGGGTGAGCAGTTCTTC. The J gene is TRBJ2-1, the V gene TRBV29-1, with TRBD2 matching over 9 bases. Germline CDR1 and CDR2: SQVTM and ANQGSEA. Germline trimming cut 4 bases from V and 9 bases from J; bases unmatched to any gene: 10. The CDR3 loop spans 14 amino acids.

The chain joins TRBV19 to TRBJ2-2, with D perhaps matching TRBD2 (7 bases). Germline V gives CDR1 LNHDA, CDR2 SQIVND (reference sequence). This CDR3 is 13 amino acids long. V was trimmed by 4 bases and J by 9 bases, leaving 12 bases between them. The CDR3 loop is CASSTGGRRELFF. In DNA form, the CDR3 reads TGTGCCAGTAGTACGGGGGGCAGGAGGGAGCTGTTTTTT.

The V gene is TRBV5-1, the J gene TRBJ2-2, with D possibly TRBD2 on 5 matching bases. Germline CDR1 is SGHRS and CDR2 is YFSETQ. The CDR3 is 15 amino acids. With 4 bases removed from V and 4 bases from J, the gap between germline ends came to 14 bases. The CDR3 region is CASSPLTRATGELFF. CDR3 nucleotide sequence: TGCGCCAGCAGCCCCCTGACGCGGGCCACCGGGGAGCTGTTTTTT.

The chain carries TRBV11-3 and TRBJ2-3; D gene ambiguous. Trimming left V 1 base short and J 0 bases short, with 8 bases between. CDR1 is SGHNT, CDR2 YENEEA, per germline. The CDR3 has 15 amino acids. Here the CDR3 DNA reads TGTGCCAGCAGCTTAGTAGCTACTAGCACAGATACGCAGTATTTT. Its protein product is CASSLVATSTDTQYF.

V is TRBV19 and J is TRBJ1-4, with 7 bases aligning to TRBD1. The CDR3 loop spans 18 amino acids. After removal of 5 bases from V and 4 bases from J, the junction contained 16 bases not matched to a gene. Per germline, CDR1 LNHDA and CDR2 SQIVND (reference sequence). CDR3 residues: CASSRPRDSVTGNEKLFF. DNA of the CDR3: TGTGCCAGTAGTCGACCCCGGGACAGTGTGACCGGTAATGAAAAACTGTTTTTT.

The chain is built from TRBV7-2 and TRBJ2-1, with D perhaps TRBD1 (6 bases). The CDR3 has 12 amino acids. V lost 2 bases and J lost 10, with 9 bases in between. CDR1 and CDR2 from the germline V gene are SGHTA and FQGNSA. The CDR3 loop is CASSLFRGEQFF. CDR3 nucleotide sequence: TGTGCCAGCAGCTTATTTAGGGGGGAGCAGTTCTTC.

This chain connects TRBV6-5 to TRBJ1-1, with D uncertain. Trimming pared 5 bases from V and 3 bases from J, leaving 16 bases between. CDR3 size: 15 residues. Per germline, CDR1 MNHEY and CDR2 SVGAGI. The CDR3 DNA reads TGTGCCAGCAGTCGGCAGCCTTCGGGTTACACTGAAGCTTTCTTT. This sequence encodes CASSRQPSGYTEAFF.

This chain connects TRBV5-1 to TRBJ2-5, with 7 bases fitting TRBD1. V was clipped by 2 bases and J by 3 bases; unmatched bases: 4. The CDR3 has 14 amino acids. Germline assignment: CDR1 SGHRS and CDR2 YFSETQ. The CDR3 bases are TGCGCCAGCAGCTTCGAGGGGGCCGAAGAGACCCAGTACTTC. Amino acid sequence: CASSFEGAEETQYF. The full variable domain, rest sourced from reference TRBV5-1 and TRBJ2-5, is KAGVTQTPRYLIKTRGQQVTLSCSPISGHRSVSWYQQTPGQGLQFLFEYFSETQRNKGNFPGRFSGRQFSNSRSEMNVSTLELGDSALYLCASSFEGAEETQYFGPGTRLLVL.

The CDR3 loop is CSVEVGPEQYEQYF. DNA for the CDR3: TGCAGCGTTGAAGTGGGCCCCGAACAATACGAGCAGTACTTC. The chain links TRBV29-1 to TRBJ2-7; no reliable D call. CDR1 is SQVTM, CDR2 ANQGSEA, per germline. The ends were cut back, 1 base at V and 4 bases at J, with 14 bases in the middle. The CDR3 is 14 residues long.

V usage is TRBV29-1 and J usage is TRBJ1-1; perhaps TRBD1 as D (5 bases). Germline-derived CDR1 and CDR2 are SQVTM and ANQGSEA. The length of the CDR3 is 13 residues. V lost 6 bases and J 4 bases, leaving 15 bases between the germline ends. The CDR3 protein is CSVGLLEGTEAFF. Written as DNA, the CDR3 is TGCAGCGTGGGACTCCTCGAGGGCACTGAAGCTTTCTTT. The whole variable domain, filled in from reference TRBV29-1 and TRBJ1-1, reads SAVISQKPSRDICQRGTSLTIQCQVDSQVTMMFWYRQQPGQSLTLIATANQGSEATYESGFVIDKFPISRPNLTFSTLTVSNMSPEDSSIYLCSVGLLEGTEAFFGQGTRLTVV.

The chain joins TRBV2 to TRBJ2-3, with 9 bases identical to TRBD2. The length of the CDR3 is 15 residues. V lost 4 bases and J lost 6; bases outside the gene matches: 8. Per the germline V gene, CDR1 is SNHLY and CDR2 is FYNNEI. This CDR3 reads CASSAMAGGWDTQYF. The CDR3, as DNA: TGTGCCAGCAGTGCTATGGCGGGGGGGTGGGATACGCAGTATTTT.

The V gene is TRBV30, the J gene TRBJ1-6; D remains unclear. V lost 0 bases and J 0 bases, leaving 9 bases between the germline ends. This CDR3 has 16 residues. Germline V gene data show CDR1 as GTSNPN and CDR2 as SVGIG (reference sequence). Here the CDR3 DNA reads TGTGCCTGGAGTGTTTCGGGTAGCTCCTATAATTCACCCCTCCACTTT. Residues: CAWSVSGSSYNSPLHF.

This chain connects TRBV6-5 to TRBJ2-5, with 8 bases matching TRBD2. The J call could be wrong; TRBJ2-7 is a better fit for the DNA end. The CDR3 is made up of 14 amino acids. From germline, CDR1 is MNHEY and CDR2 SVGAGI. This CDR3 reads CASSPQRGIYEQYF. CDR3 sequence (DNA): TGTGCCAGCAGTCCCCAGCGGGGGATCTACGAGCAGTACTTC.

The V and J genes are TRBV5-4 and TRBJ1-1; D is ambiguous. This CDR3 is built from 13 residues. The V end lost 5 bases, the J end lost 6 bases, and 14 bases lay between the germline ends. Germline values: CDR1 SGHNT, CDR2 YYREEE (reference sequence). Here the CDR3 DNA reads TGTGCCAGCAGTTCAGGTGCGAAACCTGAAGCTTTCTTT. It encodes CASSSGAKPEAFF.

The CDR3 loop is CASSFGDPAGKLFF. CDR3 sequence (DNA): TGTGCCAGCAGCTTTGGGGACCCAGCGGGGAAACTGTTTTTT. The chain carries TRBV5-8 and TRBJ1-4; D may be TRBD1 (5 bases). The length of the CDR3 is 14 residues. Germline-derived CDR1 and CDR2 are SGHTS and YDEGEE. V was pared by 2 bases and J by 11 bases, with 16 bases between.

This clone has only a few counts. This chain joins TRBV18 and TRBJ1-4; TRBD1 might be the D (6 bases). V was shortened by 3 bases and J by 0 bases, with 14 bases between the two germline ends. CDR3 length: 17 amino acids. CDR1 is KGHSH and CDR2 is LQKENI in the germline V gene. CDR3 protein: CASSPPRQVATNEKLFF. The CDR3 region has the DNA TGTGCCAGCTCACCCCCTCGACAGGTTGCAACTAATGAAAAACTGTTTTTT.

This sequence joins TRBV11-3 and TRBJ2-7, with a tentative D call TRBD2 (6 bases). The CDR3 has 14 residues. The germline V gene has CDR1 SGHNT and CDR2 YENEEA. The ends were cut back, 2 bases at V and 7 bases at J, with 15 bases in the middle. The CDR3 is CASSLSSGLWEQYF. In DNA, the CDR3 is TGTGCCAGCAGCTTAAGCTCGGGACTTTGGGAGCAGTACTTC.

The chain employs TRBV7-2 and TRBJ2-7; no firm D call. Trimming removed 5 bases at V and 0 bases at J, with 5 bases between. The CDR3 has 12 residues. Germline V lookup: CDR1 SGHTA, CDR2 FQGNSA. CDR3 nucleotides: TGTGCCAGCAGCCAATTCTCCTACGAGCAGTACTTC. Encoded protein: CASSQFSYEQYF.

The chain joins TRBV5-1 to TRBJ2-5, with D perhaps TRBD2 (6 bases). Trimming took off 0 bases at V and 4 bases at J, with 10 bases between the two ends. The germline V gene encodes CDR1 SGHRS and CDR2 YFSETQ. There are 14 residues in the CDR3. CDR3 coding DNA: TGCGCCAGCAGCTTGGCCGTCGGGAGAGAGACCCAGTACTTC. This encodes CASSLAVGRETQYF.

This chain connects TRBV9 to TRBJ1-5, with 7 nucleotides matching TRBD1. Germline CDR1 is SGDLS and CDR2 is YYNGEE. J gave up 2 bases and V 7 bases, and 9 bases lay outside the gene matches. The CDR3 sequence is 15 residues long. The chain's CDR3 is CASGGGAEGNQPQHF. The CDR3 DNA sequence: TGTGCCAGCGGAGGGGGCGCAGAGGGCAATCAGCCCCAGCATTTT. The variable domain in full, completed from reference TRBV9 and TRBJ1-5, reads DSGVTQTPKHLITATGQRVTLRCSPRSGDLSVYWYQQSLDQGLQFLIQYYNGEERAKGNILERFSAQQFPDLHSELNLSSLELGDSALYFCASGGGAEGNQPQHFGDGTRLSIL.

V and J are TRBV10-3 and TRBJ2-1; TRBD2 might be the D (7 bases). There are 14 residues in the CDR3. Trimming removed 6 bases from V and 8 bases from J, with 17 bases in between. Looked up from germline, CDR1 is ENHRY and CDR2 is SYGVKD. The CDR3 DNA is TGTGCCATCAGAGATTCGAGGGGGGGGCATGAGCAGTTCTTC. It is translated as CAIRDSRGGHEQFF.

V usage is TRBV4-2 and J usage is TRBJ1-4, with 9 bases fitting TRBD1. This CDR3 comprises 15 residues. Per the germline V gene, CDR1 is LGHNA and CDR2 is YNFKEQ. The trim removed 2 bases at V and 5 bases at J, leaving 3 bases unmatched. CDR3 loop: CASSQYRGLNEKLFF. The CDR3 coding sequence is TGTGCCAGCAGCCAATACAGGGGGCTGAATGAAAAACTGTTTTTT.

This clone was counted between two and nine times. The V call is TRBV6-5, the J call TRBJ2-7; D not resolved. The V gene's germline CDR1 is MNHEY and CDR2 SVGAGI. The CDR3 is made up of 11 amino acids. V shed 7 bases and J shed 5 bases, with 9 bases lying between them. CDR3: CASTLDHEQYF. Written as DNA, the CDR3 is TGTGCCAGCACCCTAGACCACGAGCAGTACTTC.

The chain carries TRBV2 and TRBJ1-6, with D hard to call. There are 15 residues in the CDR3. V was trimmed by 6 bases and J by 7 bases, leaving 16 bases between them. From germline, CDR1 is SNHLY and CDR2 FYNNEI. The chain's CDR3 is CASRPRLGGNSPLHF. CDR3 DNA sequence: TGTGCCAGCAGGCCCAGGTTGGGCGGGAATTCACCCCTCCACTTT.

The chain has TRBV18 and TRBJ2-7, with 7 bases fitting TRBD2. The CDR3 is 14 amino acids. Per germline, CDR1 KGHSH and CDR2 LQKENI. Trimming cost V 6 bases and J 6 bases; bases outside gene matches: 11. The CDR3 loop reads CASSLSAGGGEQYF. CDR3 nucleotides: TGTGCCAGCTCTCTCTCAGCTGGGGGGGGCGAGCAGTACTTC.

This chain connects TRBV19 to TRBJ2-2; D is unclear. Germline lookup yields CDR1 LNHDA and CDR2 SQIVND (reference sequence). V was cut by 7 bases and J by 0 bases, with 15 bases left in between. The CDR3 loop spans 16 amino acids. The CDR3: CASTDASQTNTGELFF. CDR3 DNA sequence: TGTGCCAGTACCGATGCGTCACAGACGAACACCGGGGAGCTGTTTTTT.

This rearrangement joins TRBV6-1 to TRBJ2-7; TRBD1 agrees at 7 bases. The V and J ends lost 6 bases and 6 bases, in that order; junction bases with no gene match: 11. Per the germline V gene, CDR1 is MNHNS and CDR2 is SASEGT. The CDR3 is 14 residues long. The CDR3 nucleotides read TGTGCCAGCAGCCCTGGACAGGCTGGGGGCGAGCAGTACTTC. Residues: CASSPGQAGGEQYF.

This rearrangement joins TRBV5-1 to TRBJ2-2, with D possibly being TRBD1 (6 bases). Per the germline V gene, CDR1 is SGHRS and CDR2 is YFSETQ. The length of the CDR3 is 15 residues. V dropped 4 bases and J dropped 1 base, with 11 bases sitting between them. Here the CDR3 DNA reads TGCGCCAGCAGCCCAGGGGCAGGGAACACCGGGGAGCTGTTTTTT. Translated: CASSPGAGNTGELFF. The full variable domain, rest sourced from reference TRBV5-1 and TRBJ2-2, is KAGVTQTPRYLIKTRGQQVTLSCSPISGHRSVSWYQQTPGQGLQFLFEYFSETQRNKGNFPGRFSGRQFSNSRSEMNVSTLELGDSALYLCASSPGAGNTGELFFGEGSRLTVL.

The chain uses TRBV5-4 and TRBJ1-1; no definite D call. This CDR3 spans 16 amino acids. Trimming left V 0 bases short and J 0 bases short, with 12 bases between. The V gene's germline CDR1 is SGHNT and CDR2 YYREEE (reference sequence). CDR3 DNA: TGTGCCAGCAGCTTGGGGGGTGGGAGAATGAACACTGAAGCTTTCTTT. Residues: CASSLGGGRMNTEAFF.

This CDR3 reads CASSAGTNWALHF. Written as DNA, the CDR3 is TGTGCCAGCAGCGCTGGGACTAATTGGGCCCTCCACTTT. J is TRBJ1-6 and V is TRBV5-6, with D possibly TRBD1 on 5 matching bases. Germline CDR1 SGHDT, CDR2 YYEEEE. The CDR3 runs 13 residues. Trimming cost V 4 bases and J 14 bases, with 16 bases left between them.